This TCR beta chain is drawn from a study of CD8+ T cells in alopecia areata. Overall study context: Treated patients were given 5 to 10 mg oral tofacitinib twice daily. For 6 to 18 months, tofacitinib was taken, and 6 months off drug followed.

Study-level results: Although TCR sharing was seen in mice, sharing across patients was less clear, possibly for HLA-related reasons.

With regard to this clone: Antigen: not known.

The V gene's germline CDR1 is SQVTM and CDR2 ANQGSEA. V dropped 7 bases and J dropped 3 bases, with 10 bases sitting between them. This CDR3 region has 11 residues. Once RNA had been extracted, it was reverse transcribed into cDNA to act as the sequencing template. The assay was immunoSEQ multiplex PCR, and TCRdb's table has in-frame clones only and misses some. Of 110,000 to 150,000 clones listed, approximately 90% are singletons. Treatment defined: oral pan-JAK inhibitor, 5-10 mg twice daily. The source was CD8+ T cells sorted from blood, collected at week 4, from a patient treated with tofacitinib. The chain employs TRBV29-1 and TRBJ2-7, with unresolved D. This receptor was taken from a human donor with alopecia areata. The CDR3 nucleotides are TGCAGCGCGGCGGCGAACTACGAGCAGTACTTC. Translation: CSAAANYEQYF.